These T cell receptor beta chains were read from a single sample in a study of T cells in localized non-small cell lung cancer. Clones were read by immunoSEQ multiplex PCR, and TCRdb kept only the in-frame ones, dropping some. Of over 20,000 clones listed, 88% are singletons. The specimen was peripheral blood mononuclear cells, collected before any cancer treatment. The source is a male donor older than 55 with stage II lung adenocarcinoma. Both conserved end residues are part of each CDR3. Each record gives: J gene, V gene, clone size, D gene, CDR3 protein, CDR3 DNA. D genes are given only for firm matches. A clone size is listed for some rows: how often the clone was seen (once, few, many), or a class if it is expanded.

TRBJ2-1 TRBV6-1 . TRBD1 CASTRDRAGDEQFF TGTGCCAGCACCCGGGACAGGGCCGGCGATGAGCAGTTCTTC
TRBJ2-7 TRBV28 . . CASSLAWDPTYEQYF TGTGCCAGCAGTTTAGCCTGGGACCCGACCTACGAGCAGTACTTC
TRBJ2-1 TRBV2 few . CASLKELLDSYNEQFF TGTGCCAGCCTAAAGGAACTCCTAGACTCCTACAATGAGCAGTTCTTC
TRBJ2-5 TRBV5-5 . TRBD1 CASSPRAGTGKETQYF TGTGCCAGCAGCCCCCGCGCCGGGACAGGGAAAGAGACCCAGTACTTC
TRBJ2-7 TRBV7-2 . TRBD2 CASSLIAGSDEQYF TGTGCCAGCAGCTTAATAGCGGGATCTGACGAGCAGTACTTC
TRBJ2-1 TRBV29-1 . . CSVEVRGEQFF TGCAGCGTTGAAGTAAGGGGTGAGCAGTTCTTC
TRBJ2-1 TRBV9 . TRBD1 CASSPQDRGPFGEQFF TGTGCCAGCAGCCCCCAAGACAGGGGTCCCTTTGGTGAGCAGTTCTTC
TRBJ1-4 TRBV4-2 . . CASSQDGSATNEKLFF TGTGCCAGCAGCCAAGATGGGTCTGCAACTAATGAAAAACTGTTTTTT
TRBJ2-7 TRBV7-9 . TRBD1 CASSRGTGFPYEQYF TGTGCCAGCAGCCGTGGGACAGGGTTTCCCTACGAGCAGTACTTC
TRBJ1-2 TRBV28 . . CASSFARGRTVNYGYTF TGTGCCAGCAGTTTCGCCAGGGGCCGAACAGTTAACTATGGCTACACCTTC
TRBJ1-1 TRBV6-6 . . CASSYGRQGDEAFF TGTGCCAGCAGTTACGGTCGGCAGGGCGATGAAGCTTTCTTT
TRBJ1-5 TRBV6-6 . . CASSYMDDNQPQHF TGTGCCAGCAGTTACATGGACGACAATCAGCCCCAGCATTTT
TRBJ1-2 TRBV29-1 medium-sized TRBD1 CSVLRDRGPGYTF TGCAGCGTTCTCAGGGACAGGGGGCCTGGCTACACCTTC
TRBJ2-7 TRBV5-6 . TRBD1 CASSLFSTGGWEQYF TGTGCCAGCAGCTTGTTTTCAACAGGGGGCTGGGAGCAGTACTTC
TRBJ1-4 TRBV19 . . CASKREQGFTNEKLFF TGTGCCAGTAAGAGGGAACAGGGCTTCACTAATGAAAAACTGTTTTTT
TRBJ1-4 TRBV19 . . CASNENLSSEKLFF TGTGCCAGTAACGAAAACTTAAGTTCCGAAAAACTGTTTTTT
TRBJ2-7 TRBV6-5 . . CASSPPGTSVREQYF TGTGCCAGCAGTCCGCCGGGAACCTCCGTGAGGGAGCAGTACTTC
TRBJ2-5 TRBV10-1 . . CASSERQRQETQYF TGCGCCAGCAGTGAGAGGCAGAGGCAAGAGACCCAGTACTTC
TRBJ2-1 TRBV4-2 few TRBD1 CASSLDDRGREQFF TGTGCCAGCAGCCTCGACGACAGGGGAAGAGAGCAGTTCTTC
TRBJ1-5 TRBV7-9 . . CASSLDTNAQPQHF TGTGCCAGCAGCCTAGACACAAACGCACAGCCCCAGCATTTT
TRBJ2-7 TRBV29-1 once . CSVVSSYEQYF TGCAGCGTTGTCAGCTCCTACGAGCAGTACTTC
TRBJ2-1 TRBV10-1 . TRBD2 CASSSLAGVSREQFF TGCGCCAGCAGTTCACTAGCGGGAGTGTCCCGCGAGCAGTTCTTC
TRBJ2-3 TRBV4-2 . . CASSQDRGYTDTQYF TGTGCCAGCAGCCAAGATAGAGGTTACACAGATACGCAGTATTTT
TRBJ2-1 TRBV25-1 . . CASSEYKGVNEQFF TGTGCCAGCAGTGAATATAAGGGAGTGAATGAGCAGTTCTTC
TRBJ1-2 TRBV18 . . CASSAGGIYGYTF TGTGCCAGCTCCGCGGGCGGTATCTATGGCTACACCTTC
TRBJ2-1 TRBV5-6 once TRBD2 CASIYGTSLHEQFF TGTGCCAGCATATACGGGACTAGTCTCCATGAGCAGTTCTTC
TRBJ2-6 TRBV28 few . CASSFRSGANVLTF TGTGCCAGCAGTTTTAGGTCTGGGGCCAACGTCCTGACTTTC
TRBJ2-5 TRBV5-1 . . CASSSNTETQYF TGCGCCAGCAGCTCCAACACGGAGACCCAGTACTTC
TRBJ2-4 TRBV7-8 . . CASSSRGIAKNIQYF TGTGCCAGCAGCTCCCGGGGAATAGCCAAAAACATTCAGTACTTC